This T cell receptor beta chain was identified during a study of blood T cell repertoires in COVID-19. As handled by the study authors: Using reference gene primer amplification, nucleated cell counts were estimated. Clones were sequenced by immunoSEQ multiplex PCR, and TCRdb holds only the in-frame ones, with some missing. That table supplies the V and J calls and clone size; D and trimming were determined from the DNA. The repertoire holds fewer than 250,000 clones, with 88% as singletons. The sequenced material came from peripheral blood. The clonotype comes from a man between 65 and 85 years old with acute or convalescent COVID-19.

Here the CDR3 DNA reads TGTGCCAGCTCCGCTCCGGGACAGCCCTACAATGAGCAGTTCTTC. Its protein is CASSAPGQPYNEQFF. The chain couples TRBV28 to TRBJ2-1, with 7 bases identical to TRBD1. Germline CDR1 is MDHEN and CDR2 is SYDVKM. This CDR3 is built from 15 residues. The trim removed 8 bases at V and 2 bases at J, leaving 9 bases unmatched. The variable domain in full, with the rest retrieved from reference TRBV28 and TRBJ2-1, is DVKVTQSSRYLVKRTGEKVFLECVQDMDHENMFWYRQDPGLGLRLIYFSYDVKMKEKGDIPEGYSVSREKKERFSLILESASTNQTSMYLCASSAPGQPYNEQFFGPGTRLTVL.